The text below deals with one T cell receptor beta chain. This specimen comes from a study of shared clonotypes between healthy human individuals. Turning to the study itself: CD8 memory received one plate per donor, CD8 naive two, CD4 memory three and CD4 naive three.

Donors were healthy HIV-negative adults without recent acute infections or vaccinations. TCRdb keeps only in-frame clones here, not all; method: immunoSEQ multiplex PCR. This sample has about 1.1 million clones; about four fifths occur once, and the top ten carry 0.55% to 0.7%. CDR3 size: 13 residues. V lost 0 bases to trimming and J lost 5 bases, with 8 bases between them. The germline gives CDR1 SGDLS, CDR2 YYNGEE. The sequencing sample was made of memory CD4+ T cells from PBMCs. The subset is: CD45RA-negative fraction. The chain carries TRBV9 and TRBJ2-5; D is unresolved. This TCR derives from a man aged 18-30 years in good health. Some clones in this sample may be carry-over from other donors' samples. CDR3 DNA: TGTGCCAGCAGCGTAGATAGTAGGGAGACCCAGTACTTC. Residues: CASSVDSRETQYF.